These 7 T cell receptor beta chains were sequenced from one sample in a study of graft-versus-host responses after intestinal transplantation (TCRdb year 2021). The time point tag for this specimen amounts to: cells obtained before transplantation from donor or recipient. No antigens are known for them. The library was obtained by the immunoSEQ multiplex PCR assay. TCRdb took over this immuneACCESS table, retaining in-frame rearrangements with V and J assigned. Such tables are incomplete; in checked studies, under half of the missing clones stem from an unresolved V gene, and the remainder is unexplained. The sample records 77,000 or so clones, about 94% of which are singletons. Clones ranked in the top ten supply around 0.51% of the sample. The specimen was unstimulated CD8+ T cells sorted from spleen or lymph node cells, collected before intestinal transplant. The receptors stem from a human donor who received an intestinal transplant.

This chain uses TRBV9 with TRBJ2-7; TRBD2 aligns across 7 bases. CDR1 is SGDLS, CDR2 YYNGEE, per germline. J lost 2 bases, V lost 3 bases, and 8 bases had no gene match. The CDR3 spans 15 residues. CDR3: CASSGGSGRAYEQYF. CDR3 DNA sequence: TGTGCCAGCAGCGGAGGTAGCGGGCGGGCCTACGAGCAGTACTTC.

The rearrangement links TRBV28 to TRBJ1-4; D is perhaps TRBD1 (6 bases). This CDR3 region has 17 residues. Per the germline V gene, CDR1 is MDHEN and CDR2 is SYDVKM. V lost 7 bases and J lost 0, with 18 bases in between. The CDR3 here is CASNGFGKGATNEKLFF. For the CDR3, the DNA is TGTGCCAGCAATGGGTTCGGGAAGGGGGCAACTAATGAAAAACTGTTTTTT.

J is TRBJ2-7 and V is TRBV5-1, with no clear D. The CDR3 has 13 amino acids. CDR1 and CDR2 (germline): SGHRS, YFSETQ. Trimming removed 4 bases at V and 2 bases at J, with 10 bases between. As DNA, the CDR3 is TGCGCCAGCAGCAGTCCGGACGCCTACGAGCAGTACTTC. Translated: CASSSPDAYEQYF.

V gene TRBV7-9 combines with J gene TRBJ2-1; D call uncertain. The CDR3 totals 12 residues. CDR1 is SEHNR and CDR2 is FQNEAQ in the germline V gene (reference sequence). Trimming shortened V by 1 base and J by 9 bases, and 7 bases separated the two germline ends. CDR3 nucleotides: TGTGCCAGCAGCTTAGTCCCCAGTGAGCAGTTCTTC. This encodes CASSLVPSEQFF.

The V call is TRBV27, the J call TRBJ2-1, with 12 bases lining up with TRBD2. The CDR3 is 18 residues long. V lost 0 bases, J lost 4 bases, and 7 bases stayed unmatched. CDR1 and CDR2 (germline): MNHEY, SMNVEV (reference sequence). CDR3 region: CASSLSPGLAGLYNEQFF. DNA for the CDR3: TGTGCCAGCAGTTTATCTCCCGGACTAGCGGGATTATACAATGAGCAGTTCTTC.

The rearrangement joins TRBV5-1 to TRBJ2-5; D uncertain. The end of the DNA is better explained by TRBJ2-7, so the J call may be wrong. This CDR3 region has 18 residues. Germline CDR1 is SGHRS and CDR2 is YFSETQ. The CDR3 reads CASSLGPRWTRTPYEQYF. The CDR3 nucleotides are TGCGCCAGCAGCTTGGGACCTAGATGGACGCGGACGCCCTACGAGCAGTACTTC.

This chain uses TRBV30 with TRBJ2-3; the D gene is possibly TRBD1 (5 bases). This CDR3 is built from 15 residues. V lost 4 bases and J 6 bases, leaving 20 bases between the germline ends. CDR1 and CDR2 (germline): GTSNPN, SVGIG (reference sequence). This CDR3 is CAWTEEQDPRDTQYF. CDR3 in DNA: TGTGCCTGGACCGAGGAACAGGACCCCCGGGATACGCAGTATTTT.